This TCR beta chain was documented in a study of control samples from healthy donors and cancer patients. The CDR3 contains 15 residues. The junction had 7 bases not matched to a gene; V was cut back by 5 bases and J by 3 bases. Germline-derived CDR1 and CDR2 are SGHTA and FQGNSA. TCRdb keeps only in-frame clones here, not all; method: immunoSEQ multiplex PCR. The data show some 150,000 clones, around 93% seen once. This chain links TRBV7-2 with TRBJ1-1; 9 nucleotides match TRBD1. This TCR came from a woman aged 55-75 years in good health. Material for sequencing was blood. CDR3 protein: CASSIPQGAYTEAFF. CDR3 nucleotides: TGTGCCAGCAGCATCCCACAGGGGGCATACACTGAAGCTTTCTTT.